A selection of T cell receptor beta chains follows, all from one sample in a study. One entry per CDR3 protein, called by TCRdb with MiXCR from the 5' RACE reads. The data contain some 30,000 distinct CDR3 sequences, more than 20% of them singletons. Sequences were obtained from tumor-infiltrating Tregs sorted from the breast tumor. The origin of the receptors is a female donor with breast cancer. CDR3s include the opening cysteine and the closing phenylalanine or tryptophan. A D gene is named only where the DNA matches it firmly. The size field is filled for only some rows; it gives once, few, many or a size class.

D	size	V	J	DNA	CDR3
.	.	TRBV7-8	TRBJ1-1	TGTGCCAGCAGCTTAGTAGCGAACACTGAAGCTTTCTTT	CASSLVANTEAFF
.	many	TRBV10-2	TRBJ1-1	TGCGCCAGCAGTGAGGTTAAGGGTGAAACTTTCTTT	CASSEVKGETFF
.	few	TRBV6-6	TRBJ2-5	TGTGCCAGCAGTCGTACAGCCGGGGAGACCCAGTACTTC	CASSRTAGETQYF
.	.	TRBV11-3	TRBJ2-2	TGTGCCAGCAGCACCAGCACCGGGGAGCTGTTTTTT	CASSTSTGELFF
.	.	TRBV12-3/TRBV12-4	TRBJ2-6	TGTGCCAGCAGTTTTCAGGGAGCTGGGGCCAACGTCCTGACTTTC	CASSFQGAGANVLTF
.	few	TRBV10-3	TRBJ2-5	TGTGCCACCGGACTGCCCCAAGAGACCCAGTACTTC	CATGLPQETQYF
.	few	TRBV6-5	TRBJ2-7	TGTGCCAGCAGTTACGGTGGGTCCAACTCCTACGAGCAGTACTTC	CASSYGGSNSYEQYF
.	few	TRBV21-1	TRBJ2-7	TGTGCCAGCAGCAAAAGTCTGGCGGGGGACTACGAGCAGTACTTC	CASSKSLAGDYEQYF
.	few	TRBV9	TRBJ2-5	TGTGCCAGCAGCGTAGACGGCGAGACCCAGTACTTC	CASSVDGETQYF
TRBD1	many	TRBV4-1	TRBJ2-4	TGCGCCAGCAGCCAAGGACGGACAGGGCAGGCCAAAAACATTCAGTACTTC	CASSQGRTGQAKNIQYF
.	.	TRBV5-1	TRBJ1-3	TGCGCCAGCAGCTTGGATGGGGGCGGGAGTTCTGGAAACACCATATATTTT	CASSLDGGGSSGNTIYF
TRBD2	.	TRBV19	TRBJ2-3	TGTGCCAGTACCCTTAGCGGGGCTAGCACAGATACGCAGTATTTT	CASTLSGASTDTQYF
.	.	TRBV7-8	TRBJ1-1	TGTGCCAGCAGCTTGGGTTCGGCGGATAACACTGAAGCTTTCTTT	CASSLGSADNTEAFF
TRBD2	many	TRBV15	TRBJ2-7	TGTGCCACCAGCAGGGCCGGGACTAGCGGACCAGACGAGCAGTACTTC	CATSRAGTSGPDEQYF
TRBD2	few	TRBV6-4	TRBJ2-1	TGTGCCAGCAGTGCCTGGACTAGCCGGCGGGTAAATGAGCAGTTCTTC	CASSAWTSRRVNEQFF
TRBD2	many	TRBV7-3	TRBJ2-1	TGTGCCAGCAGCCCTCAAAGAACAGCGGGACTCAATGAGCAGTTCTTC	CASSPQRTAGLNEQFF
.	.	TRBV10-1	TRBJ2-1	TGCGCCAGCAGTGAGTTAAGTAGCTCCTACAATGAGCAGTTCTTC	CASSELSSSYNEQFF
.	many	TRBV20-1	TRBJ2-1	TGCAGTGCTAGTTACGAGGAGGGCGAAAGGACTCCCTCCAATGAGCAGTTCTTC	CSASYEEGERTPSNEQFF
TRBD1	.	TRBV20-1	TRBJ2-7	TGCAGTGCTAGGGCGGGACAGGTCTCCGGGCAGTACTTC	CSARAGQVSGQYF
TRBD1	.	TRBV4-1	TRBJ2-3	TGCGCCAGCAGCCAACCTAGACAGGGGGCATATACGCAGTATTTT	CASSQPRQGAYTQYF
TRBD1	many	TRBV5-1	TRBJ1-6	TGCGCCAGCAGCCCGGGACAGGGGATTTCACCCCTCCACTTT	CASSPGQGISPLHF
.	.	TRBV3-1	TRBJ1-1	TGTGCCTCTGCCTATTCCGACGGGGATGAAGCTTTCTTT	CASAYSDGDEAFF
.	many	TRBV20-1	TRBJ1-5	TGCAGTGCTAGAGATCGCCGGACAGCCCTTAATAGCAATCAGCCCCAGCATTTT	CSARDRRTALNSNQPQHF
.	.	TRBV4-2	TRBJ1-1	TGTGCCAGCAGCCAAGAGGGGAACACAATGAACACTGAAGCTTACTTT	CASSQEGNTMNTEAYF
TRBD1	medium-sized	TRBV7-6	TRBJ1-3	TGTGCCAGCAGCTCCAGGGGGGAAGGAAACACCATATATTTT	CASSSRGEGNTIYF
TRBD2	medium-sized	TRBV7-9	TRBJ2-1	TGTGCCAGCAGCCACCGAGCGGGAGGGCCCAACAATGAGCAGTTCTTC	CASSHRAGGPNNEQFF
.	.	TRBV2	TRBJ2-3	TGTGCCAGCAGCCCTAGCACAGATACGCAGTATTTT	CASSPSTDTQYF
TRBD2	few	TRBV27	TRBJ2-2	TGTGCCAGCAGACTTAAAGCGGCGGGAGGATCCGGGGAGCTGTTTTTT	CASRLKAAGGSGELFF
.	once	TRBV20-1	TRBJ1-5	TGCAGTGCTAGATTGCGGGAGATGACAGATACGCAGCATTTT	CSARLREMTDTQHF
.	.	TRBV20-1	TRBJ2-5	TGCAGTGCTAGTATGGGGGTCCCCCAGGAGACCCAGTACTTC	CSASMGVPQETQYF
.	medium-sized	TRBV6-5	TRBJ1-1	TGTGCCAGCAACCCCTCCGGGAACACTGAAGCTTTCTTT	CASNPSGNTEAFF
.	many	TRBV5-1	TRBJ1-2	TGCGCCAGCAGCTTGCAGGGCCCGCCTAACTATGGCTACACCTTC	CASSLQGPPNYGYTF
.	many	TRBV3-1	TRBJ2-1	TGTGCCAGCAGCCAAGTGGCTAGCTCCTACAATGAGCAGTTCTTC	CASSQVASSYNEQFF
TRBD1	.	TRBV6-5	TRBJ1-1	TGTGCCAGCAGGGGTAGCGGGAGGACAGGGAGCATTGAAGCTTTCTTT	CASRGSGRTGSIEAFF
TRBD2	many	TRBV6-5	TRBJ2-7	TGTGCCAGCAGTTACCCTAGCGGGAACTCCTACGAGCAGTACTTC	CASSYPSGNSYEQYF
.	few	TRBV12-3/TRBV12-4	TRBJ1-2	TGTGCCAGCAGTTCCGGGACAAGCTATGGCTACACCTTC	CASSSGTSYGYTF
TRBD2	.	TRBV5-1	TRBJ2-1	TGCGCCAGCTCTACGACTAGCGGGAGGTCTGGTGAGCAGTTCTTC	CASSTTSGRSGEQFF
.	many	TRBV6-6	TRBJ2-1	TGTGCCAGCAGTTACTCCGGGACCCCGTTCTTC	CASSYSGTPFF
TRBD1	few	TRBV9	TRBJ2-7	TGTGCCAGCAGCGGCCAGGGGGCCTACGAGCAGTACTTC	CASSGQGAYEQYF
TRBD1	.	TRBV20-1	TRBJ2-7	TGCAGTGCAGGAGCGACAGGGAGCTCCTACGAGCAGTACTTC	CSAGATGSSYEQYF
TRBD2	few	TRBV7-9	TRBJ2-1	TGTGCCAGCAGCGCCCGCGGGGGAGCGCGCACGAATGAGCAGTTCTTC	CASSARGGARTNEQFF
TRBD2	.	TRBV20-1	TRBJ2-3	TGCAGTGCTCTCGGGACTAGAGTTTCAGATACGCATTATTTT	CSALGTRVSDTHYF
TRBD1	many	TRBV4-1	TRBJ1-6	TGCGCCAGCAGCCAAACTACAGGGGGGCGGTCACCCCTCCACTTT	CASSQTTGGRSPLHF
.	many	TRBV6-5	TRBJ2-7	TGTGCCAGCAGTCTGGGGGCGCGGGGCTACGAGCAGTACTTC	CASSLGARGYEQYF
.	.	TRBV10-2	TRBJ2-7	TGCGCCAGCAGTGAGTCTTACGAGCAGTACTTC	CASSESYEQYF
TRBD1	medium-sized	TRBV6-5	TRBJ1-2	TGTGCCAGCGTACAAGGGGGCATGGGAGGCTACACCTTC	CASVQGGMGGYTF
TRBD1	.	TRBV6-5	TRBJ1-4	TGTGCCAGCAGTTACTCCCAGGGGGCGGGTGGAAACACCTATAATGAAAAACTGTTTTTT	CASSYSQGAGGNTYNEKLFF
.	.	TRBV6-5	TRBJ1-1	TGTGCCAGCAGTTACGGGGGGCGAGGCACTGAAGCTCTCTTT	CASSYGGRGTEALF
TRBD1	many	TRBV2	TRBJ1-2	TGTGCCAGCGAGGGGGCGCCGGACTATGGCTACACCTTC	CASEGAPDYGYTF
TRBD2	.	TRBV5-1	TRBJ2-5	TGCGCCAGCGGCCTAGCGGGCCGCCAAGAGACCCAGTACTTC	CASGLAGRQETQYF
.	.	TRBV5-1	TRBJ1-2	TGCGCCAGCAGTGGACAGCCTAACTATGGCTACACCTTC	CASSGQPNYGYTF
.	few	TRBV7-9	TRBJ1-5	TGTGCCGGCAGCTCTACCAGACTCGGCGGCAATCAGCCCCAGCATTTT	CAGSSTRLGGNQPQHF
.	medium-sized	TRBV6-1	TRBJ1-5	TGTGCCAGCAGCGCACAGGGATTCAATCAGCCCCAGCATTTT	CASSAQGFNQPQHF
.	.	TRBV7-2	TRBJ2-7	TGTGCCAGCAGCTTAGGTTCGGGAGTGGTCTACGAGCAGTACTTC	CASSLGSGVVYEQYF
TRBD2	many	TRBV7-2	TRBJ2-1	TGTGCCAGCAGCTTAAGGGGGGGGACTAGCGGGAGCAATGAGCAGTTCTTC	CASSLRGGTSGSNEQFF
.	many	TRBV4-1	TRBJ2-1	TGCGCCAGCAGCCAAATAACGGGAGAGCAGTTCTTC	CASSQITGEQFF
TRBD2	.	TRBV24-1	TRBJ2-3	TGTGCCACCAGTGAGCGTATAGCGGGAGGGCTCGCAGATACGCAGTATTTT	CATSERIAGGLADTQYF
.	many	TRBV13	TRBJ1-3	TGTGCCAGCAGCTCCCGGGCCGGCGGAAACACCATATATTTT	CASSSRAGGNTIYF
TRBD2	many	TRBV12-3/TRBV12-4	TRBJ2-1	TGTGCCAGCAGCCGCCTAGCGGGAGGACCCTACAATGAGCAGTTCTTC	CASSRLAGGPYNEQFF
TRBD2	many	TRBV7-8	TRBJ2-7	TGTGCCAGCAATCGGGAGGGGTTGCACGAGCAGTACTTC	CASNREGLHEQYF